Included here is one T cell receptor beta chain sequence, with context. No antigen is known for it. The data stem from a study of T-cell reconstitution after alpha-beta-depleted transplantation in children. Germline V gives CDR1 GTSNPN, CDR2 SVGIG (reference sequence). V shed 1 base, J shed 6 bases, and the junction held 5 bases outside the gene matches. CDR3 length: 13 amino acids. Unique molecular identifiers were built into the TCRbeta library. TCRdb redid the calling of the PCR reads with MiXCR, one entry per CDR3 protein. The data hold approximately 500,000 distinct CDR3 sequences, with 20% to 30% observed a single time. Study-level findings and limits: Recipient T cells and thymic progenitors that survived were the source of the high TCRbeta diversity seen at day 60 in some patients. Among T cells one year after transplant, newly produced cells accounted for most counts and diversity.

The source material was PBMCs, sampled before TCRalphabeta/CD19-depleted stem cell transplant. This TCR came from a boy younger than two with Wiskott-Aldrich syndrome, due to receive a stem cell transplant. V and J are TRBV30 and TRBJ1-2; 7 nucleotides match TRBD1. CDR3 sequence reads: CAWSALTGNGYTF. The CDR3 nucleotides read TGTGCCTGGAGTGCCTTGACAGGGAATGGCTACACCTTC.